Listed here are 23 T cell receptor beta chains from one sample, sequenced in a study of T cells in Graves' hyperthyroidism and ophthalmopathy. The source material, RNA transcripts, was used to amplify TCR beta CDR3 regions. The TCR CDR3 was amplified in a first-round RT-PCR using the HTBI primer set. From the multiplex PCR reads, TCRdb called clonotypes with MiXCR, one entry per CDR3 protein. Of fewer than 350,000 distinct CDR3 sequences in the sample, about 19% were seen once. Sequencing used blood. Receptor source: a man in his fifties with Graves' ophthalmopathy.

V usage is TRBV7-6 and J usage is TRBJ2-3; 7 nucleotides align to TRBD2. CDR1 SGHVS and CDR2 FNYEAQ come from the germline V gene. CDR3 size: 15 residues. V gave up 1 base and J gave up 2 bases; unmatched junction bases: 3. Here the CDR3 reads CASSLDGGITDTQYF. The CDR3 DNA sequence: TGTGCCAGCAGCTTAGACGGGGGGATCACAGATACGCAGTATTTT.

CDR3: CASSVGTVNGETQYF. The CDR3 DNA is TGCGCCAGCAGCGTAGGGACAGTCAACGGAGAGACCCAGTACTTC. The J gene is TRBJ2-5, the V gene TRBV5-1, with TRBD1 identical over 7 bases. CDR3 length: 15 amino acids. Germline CDR1 and CDR2: SGHRS and YFSETQ. V trimming: 4 bases; J trimming: 4 bases; junction bases outside the gene matches: 10.

This clonotype has at least ten counts. V usage is TRBV20-1 and J usage is TRBJ2-7, with unresolved D. The CDR3 loop spans 12 amino acids. Germline lookup yields CDR1 DFQATT and CDR2 SNEGSKA (reference sequence). Deletions cut 0 bases from V and 7 bases from J, with 10 bases between. The CDR3 loop is CSAREGRREQYF. In DNA form, the CDR3 reads TGCAGTGCTAGAGAAGGTAGAAGGGAGCAGTACTTC.

This clonotype was counted ten times or more. The genes are TRBV5-6 and TRBJ2-7, with D possibly matching TRBD2 (5 bases). Germline CDR1 and CDR2: SGHDT and YYEEEE. The V end was cut by 1 base, the J end by 3 bases, with 8 bases between. CDR3 length: 13 residues. The CDR3 coding sequence is TGTGCCAGCAGCTTGACGGGGATCTACGAGCAGTACTTC. Protein product: CASSLTGIYEQYF.

The chain links TRBV2 to TRBJ2-7, with 15 bases aligning to TRBD2. The CDR3 contains 18 residues. V gave up 8 bases and J gave up 0 bases; unmatched junction bases: 11. Germline V gives CDR1 SNHLY, CDR2 FYNNEI. In DNA, the CDR3 is TGTGCCAGCCCCTTGAAGGGACTAGCGGGAGGAATCTCCTACGAGCAGTACTTC. Protein: CASPLKGLAGGISYEQYF. The full variable domain, rest sourced from reference TRBV2 and TRBJ2-7, is EPEVTQTPSHQVTQMGQEVILRCVPISNHLYFYWYRQILGQKVEFLVSFYNNEISEKSEIFDDQFSVERPDGSNFTLKIRSTKLEDSAMYFCASPLKGLAGGISYEQYFGPGTRLTVT.

This clonotype has at least ten counts. The CDR3 is CASSLTLYEQYF. Written as DNA, the CDR3 is TGTGCCAGCAGCCTCACTCTCTACGAGCAGTACTTC. The chain has TRBV12-3 or TRBV12-4 and TRBJ2-7; unclear D gene. The germline V and J ends were trimmed by 6 bases and 3 bases, with 9 bases remaining between them. The CDR3 loop spans 12 amino acids.

This clonotype was found many times. The rearrangement joins TRBV11-2 to TRBJ2-5; D is possibly TRBD1 or TRBD2 (5 bases each). The CDR3 runs to 13 residues. Germline V lookup: CDR1 SGHAT, CDR2 FQNNGV. Trimming shortened V by 1 base and J by 5 bases, and 8 bases separated the two germline ends. The CDR3 reads CASSLVGPETQYF. The CDR3 nucleotides are TGTGCCAGCAGCTTAGTGGGACCGGAGACCCAGTACTTC.

This clonotype showed up just a few times. The V call is TRBV7-9, the J call TRBJ1-1; a possible D gene is TRBD1 (6 bases). Germline V gene data show CDR1 as SEHNR and CDR2 as FQNEAQ (reference sequence). The V end lost 6 bases, the J end lost 5 bases, and 13 bases lay between the germline ends. The CDR3 sequence is 13 residues long. CDR3: CASSIRGDTEAFF. As DNA, the CDR3 is TGTGCCAGCAGTATTAGGGGGGATACTGAAGCTTTCTTT.

This chain links TRBV18 with TRBJ1-1, with no clear D. With 6 bases removed from V and 4 bases from J, the gap between germline ends came to 15 bases. Per germline, CDR1 KGHSH and CDR2 LQKENI. The CDR3 length is 14 residues. CDR3 protein: CASSPGRSSTEAFF. The CDR3 DNA reads as TGTGCCAGCTCCCCGGGGAGGTCCAGCACTGAAGCTTTCTTT.

On this clonotype itself: One junction end disagrees with the germline gene, perhaps due to a read error. The genes are TRBV11-2 and TRBJ2-7; the D gene is possibly TRBD2 (7 bases). The germline CDR1 and CDR2 sequences are SGHAT and FQNNGV. The CDR3 runs 13 residues. The CDR3 loop is CASSLEGAGERYF. The CDR3 bases are TGTGCCAGCAGCTTAGAGGGGGCGGGGGAGCGGTACTTC.

In this sample, this clonotype turned up many times. The V gene is TRBV11-2, the J gene TRBJ2-7, with a possible D match to TRBD2 (5 bases). This CDR3 has 15 residues. Trimming left V 0 bases short and J 4 bases short, with 13 bases between. Germline V CDR1 and CDR2: SGHAT, FQNNGV. The CDR3 is CASSLDLGVRYEQYF. In nucleotides, the CDR3 is TGTGCCAGCAGCTTAGATCTCGGGGTAAGATACGAGCAGTACTTC. Based on the CDR3 plus reference TRBV11-2 and TRBJ2-7, the full variable domain is EAGVAQSPRYKIIEKRQSVAFWCNPISGHATLYWYQQILGQGPKLLIQFQNNGVVDDSQLPKDRFSAERLKGVDSTLKIQPAKLEDSAVYLCASSLDLGVRYEQYFGPGTRLTVT.

This clonotype was seen a handful of times. The chain carries TRBV19 and TRBJ1-1, with a tentative D call TRBD1 (5 bases). The CDR3 extends over 15 amino acids. From germline, CDR1 is LNHDA and CDR2 SQIVND (reference sequence). Trimming took 5 bases from V and 0 from J, leaving 13 bases between them. For the CDR3, the DNA is TGTGCCAGTAGTTATGGAGGGACCCTGAACACTGAAGCTTTCTTT. It encodes CASSYGGTLNTEAFF.

To note about this clonotype: In this CDR3 the conserved last residue, phenylalanine or tryptophan, is missing, so a read error is likely. The chain employs TRBV2 and TRBJ1-5; D not certain. The CDR3 is made up of 13 amino acids. Germline-derived CDR1 and CDR2 are SNHLY and FYNNEI. Trimming pared 5 bases from V and 3 bases from J, leaving 8 bases between. The CDR3 here is CASSPGSNQPQHL. CDR3 sequence (DNA): TGTGCCAGCAGTCCAGGCTCCAATCAGCCCCAGCATCTT.

This clonotype was seen repeatedly, ten times or more. The chain employs TRBV6-1 and TRBJ2-3; D is undetermined. The CDR3 has 16 residues. V lost 7 bases to trimming and J lost 0 bases, with 17 bases between them. The V gene's germline CDR1 is MNHNS and CDR2 SASEGT. The CDR3 sequence: CASTRASTFSTDTQYF. Here the CDR3 DNA reads TGTGCCAGCACCCGTGCCAGCACCTTCAGCACAGATACGCAGTATTTT.

The rearrangement joins TRBV19 to TRBJ2-2, with 8 bases aligning to TRBD1. Germline CDR1 and CDR2: LNHDA and SQIVND (reference sequence). This CDR3 spans 16 amino acids. V shed 5 bases, J shed 0 bases, and the junction held 5 bases outside the gene matches. The CDR3 loop is CASSLLQGANTGELFF. DNA of the CDR3: TGTGCCAGTAGTTTATTACAGGGGGCGAACACCGGGGAGCTGTTTTTT.

The sample holds one count of this clonotype. This likely comes from a read error, as the CDR3 has no conserved phenylalanine or tryptophan at its end. The chain couples TRBV5-1 to TRBJ2-7; 7 bases line up with TRBD1. CDR1 SGHRS and CDR2 YFSETQ come from the germline V gene. This CDR3 spans 14 amino acids. With 0 bases clipped from V and 0 bases from J, the junction kept 0 bases outside the gene matches. CDR3 loop: CASSLAGGSYEQYL. DNA of the CDR3: TGCGCCAGCAGCTTGGCAGGGGGCTCCTACGAGCAGTACCTC.

The chain recombines TRBV6-1 with TRBJ2-3, with TRBD2 matching over 7 bases. CDR1 MNHNS and CDR2 SASEGT come from the germline V gene. The CDR3 extends over 16 amino acids. J was trimmed by 1 base and V by 7 bases; bases with no gene match: 11. The CDR3 reads CASTPRGVPGTDTQYF. In DNA, the CDR3 is TGTGCCAGCACTCCTCGGGGGGTTCCGGGCACAGATACGCAGTATTTT.

This clonotype was observed a few times. The chain recombines TRBV5-1 with TRBJ2-2, with TRBD2 matching over 7 bases. Germline CDR1 and CDR2: SGHRS and YFSETQ. With V trimmed by 1 base and J by 2 bases, 2 bases remained unmatched. This CDR3 region has 15 residues. The CDR3 DNA sequence: TGCGCCAGCAGCTTGACGGGAGGAAACACCGGGGAGCTGTTTTTT. It specifies CASSLTGGNTGELFF. The whole variable domain, remainder taken from reference TRBV5-1 and TRBJ2-2, is KAGVTQTPRYLIKTRGQQVTLSCSPISGHRSVSWYQQTPGQGLQFLFEYFSETQRNKGNFPGRFSGRQFSNSRSEMNVSTLELGDSALYLCASSLTGGNTGELFFGEGSRLTVL.

This clonotype was counted between two and nine times. The rearrangement links TRBV7-3 to TRBJ1-3; D ambiguous. Looked up from germline, CDR1 is SGHTA and CDR2 is FQGTGA. Trimming removed 5 bases at V and 7 bases at J, with 12 bases between. There are 13 residues in the CDR3. This CDR3 reads CASSRGPPNTIYF. The CDR3 coding sequence is TGTGCCAGCAGCCGCGGGCCGCCGAACACCATATATTTT. The variable domain in full, with the rest retrieved from reference TRBV7-3 and TRBJ1-3, is GAGVSQTPSNKVTEKGKYVELRCDPISGHTALYWYRQSLGQGPEFLIYFQGTGAADDSGLPNDRFFAVRPEGSVSTLKIQRTERGDSAVYLCASSRGPPNTIYFGEGSWLTVV.

This clonotype was seen only a few times. The V call is TRBV29-1, the J call TRBJ2-1, with D possibly matching TRBD2 (5 bases). The CDR3 covers 11 residues. CDR1 and CDR2 (germline): SQVTM, ANQGSEA. V was cut by 3 bases and J by 9 bases, with 9 bases left in between. CDR3 sequence: CSVETGIEQFF. CDR3 in DNA: TGCAGCGTTGAGACGGGGATTGAGCAGTTCTTC.

This clonotype was counted only a few times. DNA for the CDR3: TGTGCCAGCAGCCATGGACAGGGAGACACCATATATTTT. Protein: CASSHGQGDTIYF. The chain uses TRBV3-1 and TRBJ1-3; the match to TRBD1 covers 8 bases. CDR1 is LGHDT, CDR2 YNNKEL, per germline (reference sequence). The CDR3 has 13 amino acids. V lost 3 bases, J lost 8 bases, and 3 bases stayed unmatched.

This chain connects TRBV10-3 to TRBJ2-1, with 7 bases lining up with TRBD2. V trimming: 9 bases; J trimming: 6 bases; junction bases outside the gene matches: 5. Germline CDR1 and CDR2: ENHRY and SYGVKD. The CDR3 contains 12 residues. Here the CDR3 reads CAMEGGSNEQFF. CDR3 coding DNA: TGTGCCATGGAGGGCGGGAGCAATGAGCAGTTCTTC.

Notes on this clonotype: With a much larger clone just one base away, this may be a read error. This chain joins TRBV11-1 and TRBJ2-5; D unclear. The CDR3 runs 12 residues. Germline V gene lookup returns CDR1 SGHAT and CDR2 FQDESV (reference sequence). The CDR3 spells CANSPIAETQYF. The CDR3 DNA reads TGTGCCAACAGCCCAATAGCAGAGACCCAGTACTTC.